The entry that follows covers one T cell receptor (beta chain) sequence. Its target antigen remains unknown. V is reduced by 3 bases and J by 0 bases, leaving a spacing of 12 bases between them. Reading the germline V gene gives CDR1 KGHSH and CDR2 LQKENI. Including cysteine and phenylalanine, the CDR3 has 15 amino acids. CDR3 DNA is the only sequence kept; it has 45 bases, read in frame from the first base. The library was prepared using the immunoSEQ multiplex PCR assay. The multiplex PCR relied on a mix of 60 forward primers for TCR Vbeta segments and 13 reverse primers for TCR Jbeta segments. The CDR3 region of rearranged TCR beta genes was amplified from genomic DNA by a multiplex PCR assay. The amplified TCR beta libraries were sequenced on the Illumina HiSeq System as 87-base-pair reads. The study's processing was this. Across the 670 or so repertoires, a later analysis counted some 80 million unique TCR beta chains, 9.5 million to 13 million of which were shared by at least two donors. To remove PCR and sequencing errors, raw reads were error-corrected and collapsed into unique sequences using a nearest-neighbor algorithm that merged closely related sequences. V, D and J gene segments were assigned by aligning CDR3 sequences to IMGT reference sequences. For a sequence to be retained, a match of at least six nucleotides was required to both a V gene segment and a J gene segment. Rearrangements were called productive when the CDR3 lacked stop codons and stayed in frame with V and J; all others were non-productive. Following IMGT convention, CDR3 was defined as the stretch from the second conserved V-encoded cysteine to the conserved J-encoded phenylalanine. Sequences without an unambiguous match to a single V gene segment were excluded from the earlier analysis of a few hundred of the donors. In an earlier analysis of roughly 500 of the donors, V segments were called functional above 56.7% productive rearrangements and were called segregating when the between-donor standard deviation exceeded 5%. A statistical classification framework was developed to diagnose cytomegalovirus status using the catalog of TCR beta chain sequences. A later analysis assigned V and J genes by comparing TCR nucleotide sequences with IMGT/GENE-DB human TR gene sequences. In a later analysis, CDR3 sequences and most-parsimonious VDJ recombination scenarios were assigned using the TCRdist pipeline. A later analysis defined each TCR beta chain by its CDR3 amino acid sequence plus V-gene family, and excluded reads lacking a unique V-gene family. To address suspected cross-contamination and a sequencing artifact, a later analysis removed roughly 580 highly shared, low-generation-probability nucleotide sequences. A later analysis calculated a clonal expansion index for each public chain from normalized within-repertoire ranks of inferred template counts. Generation probabilities in a later analysis came from a VDJ recombination model fitted to out-of-frame rearrangements, and those results were checked against IGoR. In a later analysis, hypergeometric tests were used to score TCR-TCR, TCR-HLA and TCR-CMV co-occurrence, with a repertoire-size bias correction applied to TCR pairs. False discovery rates were estimated in a later analysis by permuting HLA or CMV assignments 20 times. In a later analysis, co-occurring TCRs were grouped using DBSCAN, with TCRdist sequence similarity added in when clustering inside HLA-allele-positive subsets. For co-occurrence clustering, repertoires with fewer than 30,000 or more than 120,000 public chains were excluded, along with about five repertoires with anomalous nucleotide sharing. TCRdb mirrors the immuneACCESS table, restricted to in-frame sequences. Some clones are absent from its copies; in checked studies, under half trace to an unresolved V gene, and the reason for the others is unknown. V and J calls plus clone size are reproduced from that table; the DNA served to infer D and trimming. The table kept for this sample lists around 71,000 clones. Less than 2% of the sample rests with the top ten.

This sample stems from a study of cytomegalovirus exposure and HLA in healthy donors (dated by TCRdb to about 2017). Notes on the research overall: An earlier analysis of 587 of the donors reported approximately 280 Gb of sequence data and 95 million to 140 million unique TCR beta sequences obtained from approximately 180 million T cells. Alongside the repertoire data, information on donor age, sex, ethnicity and CMV serostatus was compiled. High-throughput TCR immunosequencing, statistical association of individual TCRs with disease status, and machine learning were combined to predict cytomegalovirus infection status. To decide whether each TCR beta V gene segment behaved as functional or pseudogenic, an earlier analysis of some 600 of the donors relied on high-throughput TCR beta sequencing. The study profiled the T cell repertoires of about 640 subjects by immunosequencing and related them to cytomegalovirus serostatus. Both class I and class II loci were covered by HLA typing, at four-digit resolution. Typing coverage varied by locus: about 629-630 donors for A, B, C, DRB1 and DQB1; roughly 520 for DQA1; nearly 610 for DPA1; around 450 for DPB1. In the later analysis, no new phenotypic data were used to find candidate immune exposures; instead, reliance was placed on TCR beta sequences and their occurrence across donors. In a later genetic analysis, genome-wide SNP genotypes for about three fifths of the 666 donors were used, and that subset was treated as a discovery cohort. The aim of the study was to test whether cataloging public T cell receptors could identify signatures of past pathogen exposure. Of the approximately 370 genotyped donors, 70% to 90% were placed in the genetic ancestry cluster associated with self-reported Caucasian donors. A later analysis re-examined previously published TCR beta repertoires from several hundred donors and added high-resolution HLA genotyping to investigate patterns of TCR occurrence. All discovery cohort repertoires had been generated using a single sequencing platform. On average, about 200,000 unique TCR beta nucleotide sequences were sequenced per donor among about 400 genotyped donors of the cohort, with about 17% of those sequences being non-productive. Around 320 gigabases of sequencing data and approximately 85 million unique TCR sequences were included in an early release covering 550 to 800 HLA-typed donors. A handful of DR-DQ haplotypes were treated as single units for association and clustering because of strong linkage in the cohort. Besides the first cohort of hundreds of subjects, a separate validation cohort made up of over a hundred different subjects was used. Overall results and qualifications from the work: Presence/absence analyses assumed roughly uniform sequencing depth across donors, an assumption that may not hold. In a later analysis, TCR association rates were found to vary across HLA loci, with the most associated TCRs seen for DRB1 alleles and the fewest for HLA-C alleles. In vitro tests confirmed that a few of the cytomegalovirus-associated TCR beta chains recognize cytomegalovirus antigens. A further reported finding was that TCR beta sequences accurately predicted the HLA-A and HLA-B alleles for most subjects in the first cohort. In a later analysis, HLA-associated TCR beta chains showed more clonal expansion and lower generation probabilities than non-associated chains that were equally common. The sequencing pipeline was judged likely to have produced a cluster of highly shared sequence variants as a technical artifact. Because the 87-base-pair reads could not distinguish some IMGT-functional V segments, including TRBV6-2 and TRBV6-3, those segments were excluded. The cohort was sequenced for TCR beta chains only, and without alpha or paired-chain data the features that could be detected were limited. A total of 150 to 200 TCR beta chains were listed by the study as associated with cytomegalovirus. The classifier was reported to diagnose cytomegalovirus status with high specificity and sensitivity in both the original and validation cohorts. The only immune exposure information available for the cohort was CMV serostatus. When HLA alleles, especially DR and DQ, strongly co-occurred, TCR associations were difficult to assign to individual alleles. While some public TCRs were present in many individuals, most TCR sequences turned up only very rarely across donors. Because HLA typing was missing for some donors at each locus, association tests included only the typed subset. A later analysis associated 17,000 or so TCR beta sequences with specific HLA alleles at a false discovery rate of 0.05. Linkage disequilibrium might explain the correlated functional status among segregating V segments, but an unknown experimental factor could not be excluded. A later genetic analysis associated a missense DCLRE1C variant with V-gene and J-gene trimming of TCR beta chains, and an independent cohort replicated the association. It was suggested by the authors that the approach could potentially be generalized to other disease states and immunological phenotypes. A later analysis reported that several top co-occurrence clusters appeared linked to parvovirus B19, influenza, CMV and Epstein-Barr virus. According to a later genetic analysis, donors in an Asian-associated ancestry cluster had fewer N-insertions in productive TCRs than the approximately 670-donor mean. Because counts were too low, under 20 rarely observed V segments, including chromosome 9 orphons, were left out of the earlier analysis of some 640 of the donors. Most CMV-associated TCR beta chains appeared to be HLA-restricted in a later analysis, and the HLA associations seemed to be driven largely by CMV exposure. Broadly in line with IMGT annotations, most TCR beta V segments showed up in productive rearrangements about 87% or about 30% of the time in an earlier analysis of 450 to 600 of the donors.

The cohort consisted of 600 to 700 healthy bone marrow donors. All cohort members were sampled while nominally healthy, although unrecorded immune exposures were likely present. The donor was CMV seronegative and was included in the group of approximately 350 seronegative cohort members. A peripheral blood sample was collected from each donor, and TCR beta sequencing was performed on peripheral blood mononuclear cells. Genomic DNA extraction from the blood cell samples was performed with the Qiagen DNeasy Blood Extraction Kit. The chain couples TRBV18 to TRBJ2-7; the D segment cannot be called with confidence. Material for sequencing was PBMCs. The clonotype originates from a woman aged 25 to 39 in good health and CMV-seronegative. The CDR3 is CASSPVSPSSYEQYF. The nucleotide sequence is TGTGCCAGCTCACCCGTCTCTCCTAGCTCCTACGAGCAGTACTTC. Beyond the CDR3, the reference TRBV18 and TRBJ2-7 genes provide the residues; the full variable domain reads: NAGVMQNPRHLVRRRGQEARLRCSPMKGHSHVYWYRQLPEEGLKFMVYLQKENIIDESGMPKERFSAEFPKEGPSILRIQQVVRGDSAAYFCASSPVSPSSYEQYFGPGTRLTVT.